These T cell receptor beta chains were read from a single sample in a study of sequential checkpoint blockade in melanoma. The repertoire was sequenced with immunoSEQ multiplex PCR; TCRdb's copy has only in-frame clones and lacks some. Among around 1,400 clones listed, over 20% were seen once. The sequencing used tumor tissue (inferred from file names), collected from a patient given nivolumab and ipilimumab in sequence. These receptors all stem from a human donor with melanoma. Both conserved end residues are part of each CDR3. Each record gives: clone size, V gene, D gene, J gene, CDR3 protein, CDR3 DNA. The D gene is left open where the match is weak. Rows give clone size only sometimes, using once, few, many, or a class for an expanded clone.

clone_size: medium-sized; v_call: TRBV23-1; d_call: .; j_call: TRBJ1-2; cdr3_aa: CASSQVVRDHGYTF; cdr3_nt: TGCGCCAGCAGCCAGGTGGTCAGGGACCATGGCTACACCTTC
clone_size: few; v_call: TRBV7-5; d_call: .; j_call: TRBJ2-1; cdr3_aa: CASSLVAAGGRNEQFF; cdr3_nt: TGTGCCAGCAGCTTAGTAGCAGCGGGGGGGAGAAATGAGCAGTTCTTC
clone_size: few; v_call: TRBV7-2; d_call: .; j_call: TRBJ2-7; cdr3_aa: CASSSRGPDEQYF; cdr3_nt: TGTGCCAGCAGCAGCAGGGGCCCGGACGAGCAGTACTTC
clone_size: medium-sized; v_call: TRBV9; d_call: .; j_call: TRBJ2-1; cdr3_aa: CASSVRGVDEQFF; cdr3_nt: TGTGCCAGCAGCGTAAGAGGAGTGGATGAGCAGTTCTTC
clone_size: few; v_call: TRBV9; d_call: .; j_call: TRBJ2-5; cdr3_aa: CASSSGVGRGETQYF; cdr3_nt: TGTGCCAGCAGCTCCGGAGTAGGCAGGGGAGAGACCCAGTACTTC
clone_size: .; v_call: TRBV30; d_call: TRBD1; j_call: TRBJ1-1; cdr3_aa: CAWSPPGGAGNEAFF; cdr3_nt: TGTGCCTGGAGCCCCCCAGGGGGGGCTGGAAATGAAGCTTTCTTT
clone_size: few; v_call: TRBV9; d_call: TRBD1; j_call: TRBJ2-1; cdr3_aa: CASSRQDRVGQFF; cdr3_nt: TGTGCCAGCAGTCGACAGGACAGGGTTGGGCAGTTCTTC
clone_size: .; v_call: TRBV25-1; d_call: .; j_call: TRBJ2-2; cdr3_aa: CASSDLGISTGELFF; cdr3_nt: TGTGCCAGCAGTGACCTCGGGATTTCAACCGGGGAGCTGTTTTTT
clone_size: .; v_call: TRBV18; d_call: TRBD1; j_call: TRBJ2-7; cdr3_aa: CASSRDRGYYEQYF; cdr3_nt: TGTGCCAGCTCAAGGGACAGGGGTTATTACGAGCAGTACTTC
clone_size: large; v_call: TRBV6-8; d_call: .; j_call: TRBJ1-1; cdr3_aa: CAISTMVGRDEAFF; cdr3_nt: TGTGCCATCAGTACGATGGTCGGACGAGATGAAGCTTTCTTT
clone_size: .; v_call: TRBV6-8; d_call: TRBD2; j_call: TRBJ2-3; cdr3_aa: CAISPSGNTDTQYF; cdr3_nt: TGTGCCATCAGTCCTAGCGGGAACACAGATACGCAGTATTTT
clone_size: few; v_call: TRBV1; d_call: .; j_call: TRBJ2-1; cdr3_aa: CASSPPLGLDAYEQFF; cdr3_nt: TGCGCCAGCAGTCCCCCCCTGGGACTCGATGCCTATGAGCAGTTCTTC
clone_size: few; v_call: TRBV6-8; d_call: TRBD1; j_call: TRBJ1-4; cdr3_aa: CASSSPLTGGGEKLFF; cdr3_nt: TGTGCCAGCAGTTCCCCGCTGACAGGGGGGGGCGAAAAACTGTTTTTT
clone_size: .; v_call: TRBV1; d_call: .; j_call: TRBJ2-1; cdr3_aa: CASSLTGPGTGGLNEQFF; cdr3_nt: TGCGCCAGCAGCCTCACGGGACCAGGGACAGGGGGGTTAAATGAGCAGTTCTTC
clone_size: .; v_call: TRBV12-5; d_call: TRBD2; j_call: TRBJ2-1; cdr3_aa: CASGLVLSPVLAGGPPKTEQFF; cdr3_nt: TGTGCTAGTGGTTTGGTACTCTCCCCGGTACTAGCGGGAGGGCCTCCAAAAACTGAGCAGTTCTTC
clone_size: .; v_call: TRBV6-4; d_call: .; j_call: TRBJ2-7; cdr3_aa: CASASWNEQYF; cdr3_nt: TGTGCCAGCGCATCCTGGAACGAGCAGTACTTC
clone_size: few; v_call: TRBV9; d_call: .; j_call: TRBJ1-1; cdr3_aa: CASSVADLTEAFF; cdr3_nt: TGTGCCAGCAGCGTAGCGGATCTCACTGAAGCTTTCTTT